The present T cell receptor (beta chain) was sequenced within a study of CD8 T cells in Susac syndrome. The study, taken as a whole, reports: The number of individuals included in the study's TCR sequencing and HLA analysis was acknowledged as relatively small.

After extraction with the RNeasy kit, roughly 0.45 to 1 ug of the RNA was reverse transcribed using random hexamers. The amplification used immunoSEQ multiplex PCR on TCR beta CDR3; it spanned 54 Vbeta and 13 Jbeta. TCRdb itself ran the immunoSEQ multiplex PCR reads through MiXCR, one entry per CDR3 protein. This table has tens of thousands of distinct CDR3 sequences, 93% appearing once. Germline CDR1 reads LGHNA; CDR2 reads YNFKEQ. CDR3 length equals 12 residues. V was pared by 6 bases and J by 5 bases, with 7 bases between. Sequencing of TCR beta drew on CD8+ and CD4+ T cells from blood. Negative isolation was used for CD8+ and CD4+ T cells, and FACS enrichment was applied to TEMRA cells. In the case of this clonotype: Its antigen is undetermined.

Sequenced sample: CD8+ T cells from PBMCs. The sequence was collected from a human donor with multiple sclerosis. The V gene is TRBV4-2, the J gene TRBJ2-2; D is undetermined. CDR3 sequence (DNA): TGTGCCAGCAGTTTGGGTACCGGGGAGCTGTTTTTT. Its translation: CASSLGTGELFF.